This entry lists 19 T cell receptor beta chains sequenced from one sample in a study of siplizumab effects on memory and regulatory T cells. TCRdb's copy holds only in-frame clones and misses some; the assay was immunoSEQ multiplex PCR. Of about 120,000 clones listed, around 93% are singletons. The source material was non-Treg CD4+ T cells sorted from blood. The origin of the receptors is a human donor in good health.

V and J are TRBV2 and TRBJ2-6; perhaps TRBD1 as D (6 bases). V gave up 6 bases and J gave up 2 bases, with 14 bases separating them. Germline CDR1 is SNHLY and CDR2 is FYNNEI. The length of the CDR3 is 16 residues. CDR3 sequence: CASRHRAQAGANVLTF. The CDR3 coding sequence is TGTGCCAGCAGGCACAGGGCACAGGCTGGGGCCAACGTCCTGACTTTC.

The chain uses TRBV6-5 and TRBJ2-7, with TRBD1 matching over 10 bases. Germline V gene lookup returns CDR1 MNHEY and CDR2 SVGAGI. V was pared by 3 bases and J by 4 bases, with 6 bases of the junction left unmatched. The CDR3 runs to 15 residues. CDR3 coding DNA: TGTGCCAGCAGTTATATGGGGACAGGGGCTTACGAGCAGTACTTC. Translated: CASSYMGTGAYEQYF.

The chain uses TRBV7-3 and TRBJ2-2; no definite D call. Trimming shortened V by 4 bases and J by 9 bases, and 6 bases separated the two germline ends. This CDR3 has 11 residues. CDR1 is SGHTA and CDR2 is FQGTGA in the germline V gene. CDR3 in amino acids: CASSYDRELFF. Written as DNA, the CDR3 is TGTGCCAGCAGCTATGACCGGGAGCTGTTTTTT.

This clone was recorded a few times. The chain joins TRBV4-3 to TRBJ2-2; weak D call: TRBD1 (5 bases). V lost 3 bases and J 4 bases, leaving 9 bases between the germline ends. CDR1 is LGHNA and CDR2 is YSLEER in the germline V gene. The CDR3 length is 14 residues. The CDR3 sequence: CASSHRVSTGELFF. The CDR3 region has the DNA TGCGCCAGCAGCCACAGGGTGTCCACCGGGGAGCTGTTTTTT.

The chain is built from TRBV7-2 and TRBJ1-2, with D possibly TRBD1 on 6 matching bases. Trimming shortened V by 1 base and J by 0 bases, and 6 bases separated the two germline ends. CDR1 SGHTA and CDR2 FQGNSA come from the germline V gene. The length of the CDR3 is 14 residues. In DNA form, the CDR3 reads TGTGCCAGCAGCTTAGGGGGGCCTAACTATGGCTACACCTTC. Encoded protein: CASSLGGPNYGYTF.

V usage is TRBV19 and J usage is TRBJ1-1; D might be TRBD1 (6 bases). CDR1 is LNHDA, CDR2 SQIVND, per germline (reference sequence). V was cut by 5 bases and J by 4 bases, with 14 bases left in between. The CDR3 is 14 amino acids. The CDR3 is CASSPYREGTEAFF. The CDR3 bases are TGTGCCAGTAGTCCCTACAGGGAGGGCACTGAAGCTTTCTTT.

The V call is TRBV5-1, the J call TRBJ1-6; tentatively, D is TRBD1 (5 bases). The CDR3 has 13 amino acids. The germline V gene encodes CDR1 SGHRS and CDR2 YFSETQ. With 7 bases removed from V and 7 bases from J, the gap between germline ends came to 12 bases. The CDR3 loop is CASGPRENSPLHF. Here the CDR3 DNA reads TGCGCCAGCGGCCCCAGGGAAAATTCACCCCTCCACTTT.

This chain joins TRBV6-6 and TRBJ1-1; D gene unclear. The CDR3 spans 12 residues. V was shortened by 6 bases and J by 8 bases, with 13 bases between the two germline ends. CDR1 and CDR2 from the germline V gene are MNHNY and SVGAGI (reference sequence). CDR3 loop: CASSLSQNEAFF. CDR3 nucleotide sequence: TGTGCCAGCAGCTTAAGCCAGAACGAAGCTTTCTTT.

The chain carries TRBV10-3 and TRBJ2-7; 7 positions agree with TRBD1. From germline, CDR1 is ENHRY and CDR2 SYGVKD. The CDR3 spans 14 residues. V lost 6 bases and J lost 3; bases outside the gene matches: 8. In DNA, the CDR3 is TGTGCCATCAGATCATGGGACAGAGGCTACGAGCAGTACTTC. It specifies CAIRSWDRGYEQYF.

The chain carries TRBV27 and TRBJ1-5; 7 positions agree with TRBD1. Trimming removed 9 bases from V and 4 bases from J; junction bases left unmatched: 15. Per germline, CDR1 MNHEY and CDR2 SMNVEV (reference sequence). The CDR3 length is 16 residues. This CDR3 reads CARSRAEGAWNQPQHF. CDR3 DNA sequence: TGTGCCAGGTCCCGCGCGGAGGGGGCTTGGAATCAGCCCCAGCATTTT.

The V and J genes are TRBV19 and TRBJ2-1; 8 nucleotides agree with TRBD2. V gave up 5 bases and J gave up 7 bases; unmatched junction bases: 7. Germline V CDR1 and CDR2: LNHDA, SQIVND (reference sequence). This CDR3 comprises 14 residues. The CDR3, as DNA: TGTGCCAGTAGTCCGGGACTAGGGGTTAATGAGCAGTTCTTC. Encoded protein: CASSPGLGVNEQFF.

V gene TRBV4-1 combines with J gene TRBJ1-1; unclear D gene. There are 14 residues in the CDR3. The germline gives CDR1 MGHRA, CDR2 YSYEKL. Trimming shortened V by 6 bases and J by 4 bases, and 15 bases separated the two germline ends. The CDR3 protein is CASSLRLVGTEAFF. In DNA, the CDR3 is TGCGCCAGCAGTCTACGACTCGTTGGCACTGAAGCTTTCTTT.

The genes are TRBV7-2 and TRBJ1-6; D remains unclear. In germline, CDR1 is SGHTA, CDR2 FQGNSA. V was shortened by 2 bases and J by 8 bases, with 13 bases between the two germline ends. CDR3 length: 15 amino acids. This CDR3 reads CASSLYGQEDSPLHF. In DNA form, the CDR3 reads TGTGCCAGCAGCTTATACGGGCAGGAGGATTCACCCCTCCACTTT.

The chain carries TRBV5-1 and TRBJ1-1, with a weak D call TRBD1 (6 bases). CDR1 SGHRS and CDR2 YFSETQ come from the germline V gene. The CDR3 runs to 12 residues. V gave up 4 bases and J gave up 11 bases, with 15 bases separating them. The CDR3 region has the DNA TGCGCCAGCAGCCCGGCGGGGGGGCCGGCTTTCTTT. It encodes CASSPAGGPAFF.

This clone was observed once. The rearrangement links TRBV4-3 to TRBJ2-2, with 11 bases identical to TRBD2. The V and J ends lost 1 base and 4 bases, in that order; junction bases with no gene match: 5. CDR1 is LGHNA and CDR2 is YSLEER in the germline V gene. The CDR3 is 17 residues long. The CDR3 coding sequence is TGCGCCAGCAGCCAAGGTAGCGGGGGGGCCCCCACCGGGGAGCTGTTTTTT. Its protein product is CASSQGSGGAPTGELFF.

V gene TRBV4-1 combines with J gene TRBJ2-5; the D gene is possibly TRBD2 (7 bases). Germline-derived CDR1 and CDR2 are MGHRA and YSYEKL. The CDR3 has 15 amino acids. With 0 bases removed from V and 4 bases from J, the gap between germline ends came to 12 bases. In DNA, the CDR3 is TGCGCCAGCAGCCAAGAGGGGGGGGCGGGAGAGACCCAGTACTTC. The encoded protein is CASSQEGGAGETQYF.

This chain links TRBV7-2 with TRBJ2-3; possibly TRBD2 for D (6 bases). V was trimmed by 5 bases and J by 6 bases, leaving 15 bases between them. The CDR3 is made up of 14 amino acids. The germline gives CDR1 SGHTA, CDR2 FQGNSA. CDR3 residues: CASSPWGLGDTQYF. In DNA form, the CDR3 reads TGTGCCAGCAGCCCCTGGGGACTCGGGGATACGCAGTATTTT.

The chain uses TRBV6-5 and TRBJ1-5; D may be TRBD1 (5 bases). This CDR3 is 13 amino acids long. CDR1 MNHEY and CDR2 SVGAGI come from the germline V gene. V was trimmed by 6 bases and J by 4 bases, leaving 10 bases between them. CDR3 bases: TGTGCCAGCAGCCTGGGGGTAAATCAGCCCCAGCATTTT. As protein: CASSLGVNQPQHF.

The chain links TRBV28 to TRBJ1-2; D call uncertain. The V and J ends lost 3 bases and 4 bases respectively, with 15 bases between them. This CDR3 has 15 residues. CDR1 and CDR2 (germline): MDHEN, SYDVKM. The CDR3 region is CASSFNQQLVYGYTF. CDR3 in DNA: TGTGCCAGCAGTTTCAACCAGCAGTTGGTCTATGGCTACACCTTC.